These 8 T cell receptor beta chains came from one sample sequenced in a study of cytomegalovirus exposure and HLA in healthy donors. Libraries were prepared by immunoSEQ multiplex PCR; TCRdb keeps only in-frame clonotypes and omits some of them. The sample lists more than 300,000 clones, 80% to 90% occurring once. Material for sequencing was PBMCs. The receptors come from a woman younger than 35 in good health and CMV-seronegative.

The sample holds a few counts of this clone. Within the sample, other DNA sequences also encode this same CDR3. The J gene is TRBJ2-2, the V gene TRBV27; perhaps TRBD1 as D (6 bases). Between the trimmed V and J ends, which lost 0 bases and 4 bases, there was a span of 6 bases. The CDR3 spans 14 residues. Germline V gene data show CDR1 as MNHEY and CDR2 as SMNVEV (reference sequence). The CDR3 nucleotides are TGTGCCAGCAGTTTATCAGGGGGCACCGGGGAGCTGTTTTTT. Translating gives CASSLSGGTGELFF.

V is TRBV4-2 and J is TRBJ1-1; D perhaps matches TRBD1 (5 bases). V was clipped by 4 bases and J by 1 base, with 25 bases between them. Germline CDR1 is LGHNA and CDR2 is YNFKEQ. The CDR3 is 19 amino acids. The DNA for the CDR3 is TGTGCCAGCAGCCGCCAACCGATTGGTCAGGGCAGGGCGAACACTGAAGCTTTCTTT. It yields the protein CASSRQPIGQGRANTEAFF.

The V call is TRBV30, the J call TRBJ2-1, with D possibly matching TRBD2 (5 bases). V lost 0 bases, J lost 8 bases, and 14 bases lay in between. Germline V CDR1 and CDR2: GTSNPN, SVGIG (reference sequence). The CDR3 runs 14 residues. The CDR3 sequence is CAWSVLGATDEQFF. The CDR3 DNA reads TGTGCCTGGAGTGTACTGGGAGCGACCGATGAGCAGTTCTTC. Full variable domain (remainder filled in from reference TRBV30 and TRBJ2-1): SQTIHQWPATLVQPVGSPLSLECTVEGTSNPNLYWYRQAAGRGLQLLFYSVGIGQISSEVPQNLSASRPQDRQFILSSKKLLLSDSGFYLCAWSVLGATDEQFFGPGTRLTVL.

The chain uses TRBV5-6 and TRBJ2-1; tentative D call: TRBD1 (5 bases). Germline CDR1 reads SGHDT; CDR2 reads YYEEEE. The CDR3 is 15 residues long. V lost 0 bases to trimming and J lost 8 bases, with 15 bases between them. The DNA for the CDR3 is TGTGCCAGCAGCTTGGGGGCAGGGCGTTGGGATGAGCAGTTCTTC. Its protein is CASSLGAGRWDEQFF.

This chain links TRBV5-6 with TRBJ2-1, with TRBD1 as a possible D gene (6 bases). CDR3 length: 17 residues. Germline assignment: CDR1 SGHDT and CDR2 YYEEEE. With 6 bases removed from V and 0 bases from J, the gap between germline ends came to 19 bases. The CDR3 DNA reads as TGTGCCAGCATCATCTTAAACAGGGATAGCTCCTACAATGAGCAGTTCTTC. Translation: CASIILNRDSSYNEQFF.

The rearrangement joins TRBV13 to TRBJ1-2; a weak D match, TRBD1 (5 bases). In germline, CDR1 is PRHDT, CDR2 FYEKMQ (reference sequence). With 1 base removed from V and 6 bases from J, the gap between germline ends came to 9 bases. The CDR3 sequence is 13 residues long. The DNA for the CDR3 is TGTGCCAGCAGCTTAGTCACGGACAATGGCTACACCTTC. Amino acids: CASSLVTDNGYTF.

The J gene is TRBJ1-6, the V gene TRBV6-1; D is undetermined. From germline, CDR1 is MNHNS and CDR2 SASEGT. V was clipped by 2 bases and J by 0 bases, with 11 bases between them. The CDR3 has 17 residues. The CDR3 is CASSENSYDSYNSPLHF. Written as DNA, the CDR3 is TGTGCCAGCAGTGAAAACAGCTACGACTCCTATAATTCACCCCTCCACTTT.

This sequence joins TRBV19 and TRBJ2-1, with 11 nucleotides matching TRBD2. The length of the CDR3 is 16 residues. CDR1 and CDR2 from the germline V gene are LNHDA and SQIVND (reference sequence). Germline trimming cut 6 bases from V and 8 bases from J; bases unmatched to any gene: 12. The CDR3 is CASRLAGGHIVHEQFF. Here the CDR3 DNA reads TGTGCCAGTAGGCTAGCGGGGGGACATATCGTCCATGAGCAGTTCTTC.